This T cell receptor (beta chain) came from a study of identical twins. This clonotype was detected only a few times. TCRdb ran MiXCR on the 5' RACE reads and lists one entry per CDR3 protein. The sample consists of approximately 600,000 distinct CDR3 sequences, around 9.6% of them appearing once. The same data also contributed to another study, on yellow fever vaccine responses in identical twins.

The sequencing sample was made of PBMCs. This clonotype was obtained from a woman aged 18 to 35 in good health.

This CDR3 reads CSALSPPEDGHNEQFF. The CDR3 DNA follows: TGCAGTGCCCTGTCACCCCCGGAAGATGGCCACAATGAGCAGTTCTTC. The rearrangement links TRBV20-1 to TRBJ2-1, with unresolved D. This CDR3 spans 16 amino acids. Germline CDR1 DFQATT, CDR2 SNEGSKA (reference sequence). Deletions cut 6 bases from V and 5 bases from J, with 23 bases between.